The source of this T cell receptor (beta chain) is a study of cytomegalovirus exposure and HLA in healthy donors. Use of 60 Vbeta and 13 Jbeta primers characterized the PCR. Clones were sequenced by immunoSEQ multiplex PCR, and TCRdb holds only the in-frame ones, with some missing. The sample consists of 210,000 or so clones, roughly 84% of them appearing once. On this clone itself: What it recognizes is unknown.

Study-wide results and limits: As was reported, the HLA-A and HLA-B alleles of most subjects were accurately predicted from TCR beta sequences. An analysis done earlier found most TCR beta V segments productive about 87% or about 30% of the time.

V lost 3 bases to trimming and J lost 8 bases, with 6 bases between them. CDR3 size: 11 residues. Germline V gene data show CDR1 as SGDLS and CDR2 as YYNGEE. This TCR derives from a girl aged 10 to 17 in good health and CMV-seronegative. The J gene is TRBJ2-1, the V gene TRBV9, with a tentative D call TRBD1 (6 bases). The sequenced sample was PBMCs. CDR3 region: CASSAGDEQFF. Written as DNA, the CDR3 is TGTGCCAGCAGCGCAGGGGATGAGCAGTTCTTC.